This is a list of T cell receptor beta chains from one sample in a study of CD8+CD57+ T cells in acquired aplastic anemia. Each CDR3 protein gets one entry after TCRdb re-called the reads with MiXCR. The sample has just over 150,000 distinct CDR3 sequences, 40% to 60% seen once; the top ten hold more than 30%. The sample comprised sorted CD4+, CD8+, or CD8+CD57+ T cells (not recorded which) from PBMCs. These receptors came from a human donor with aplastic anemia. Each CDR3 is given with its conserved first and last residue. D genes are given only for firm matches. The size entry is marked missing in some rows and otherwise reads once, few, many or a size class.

CASRPLSGGPTDTQYF	TGTGCCAGCAGGCCCCTCTCGGGGGGCCCCACAGATACGCAGTATTTT	TRBV5-6	TRBJ2-3	NA	NA
CASSYSIGSRGYTF	TGTGCCAGCAGTTACTCGATCGGTAGCCGTGGCTACACCTTC	TRBV6-6	TRBJ1-2	many	NA
CAWRSGTAYEKLFF	TGTGCCTGGAGGTCGGGGACAGCTTATGAAAAACTGTTTTTT	TRBV30	TRBJ1-4	few	TRBD1
CASSYEANTEAFF	TGTGCCAGCAGTTACGAGGCTAACACTGAAGCTTTCTTT	TRBV6-5	TRBJ1-1	many	NA
CASSQDSYSNQPQHF	TGCGCCAGCAGCCAAGATAGTTATAGCAATCAGCCCCAGCATTTT	TRBV4-3	TRBJ1-5	NA	NA
CARDSSSGANVLTF	TGTGCCAGGGACAGCAGCTCTGGGGCCAACGTCCTGACTTTC	TRBV19	TRBJ2-6	many	NA
CASSWGLADSYNEQFF	TGTGCCAGCAGTTGGGGTCTAGCGGACTCCTACAATGAGCAGTTCTTC	TRBV12-3/TRBV12-4	TRBJ2-1	NA	TRBD2
CASSQRIPGTGGTEAFF	TGCGCCAGCAGCCAAAGAATACCCGGGACAGGGGGGACTGAAGCTTTCTTT	TRBV4-1	TRBJ1-1	many	TRBD1
CAISESNREAYEQYF	TGTGCCATCAGTGAGTCGAACAGGGAGGCCTACGAGCAGTACTTC	TRBV10-3	TRBJ2-7	NA	NA
CASSLGLGSVEETQYF	TGTGCTAGCAGCTTAGGCTTGGGGTCAGTTGAAGAGACCCAGTACTTC	TRBV7-7	TRBJ2-5	many	NA
CSADGDRVNTEAFF	TGCAGTGCGGATGGGGACAGGGTGAACACTGAAGCTTTCTTT	TRBV20-1	TRBJ1-1	NA	TRBD1
CASSPIGVPGGSYEQYF	TGTGCCAGCAGCCCGATCGGGGTCCCCGGTGGGTCCTACGAGCAGTACTTC	TRBV11-2	TRBJ2-7	many	NA
CAGLAGVGGELFF	TGCGCCGGACTAGCGGGAGTGGGTGGGGAGCTGTTTTTT	TRBV10-2	TRBJ2-2	NA	TRBD2
CSVYGEGPYEQYF	TGCAGCGTGTACGGGGAGGGCCCCTACGAGCAGTACTTC	TRBV29-1	TRBJ2-7	once	TRBD2
CATSGPIGGRETQYF	TGTGCCACCAGCGGACCAATCGGGGGGAGGGAGACCCAGTACTTC	TRBV15	TRBJ2-5	many	TRBD2
CASSRTGSYYEQYF	TGCGCCAGCAGCCGGACAGGATCTTACTACGAGCAGTACTTC	TRBV10-1	TRBJ2-7	few	TRBD1
CAISELGSGQDTQYF	TGTGCCATCAGTGAGTTGGGGTCCGGTCAAGATACGCAGTATTTT	TRBV10-3	TRBJ2-3	NA	NA
CASSLRSENTEAFF	TGTGCCAGCAGCTTAAGGTCGGAGAACACTGAAGCTTTCTTT	TRBV7-9	TRBJ1-1	few	NA
CASSVPGDTEAFF	TGCGCCAGCAGTGTCCCGGGGGACACTGAAGCTTTCTTT	TRBV10-2	TRBJ1-1	NA	NA
CASSSGAAQETQYF	TGTGCCAGCAGCTCGGGGGCGGCCCAAGAGACCCAGTACTTC	TRBV7-7	TRBJ2-5	NA	NA
CASSFAGDEQFF	TGCGCCAGCAGCTTCGCGGGGGATGAGCAGTTCTTC	TRBV5-1	TRBJ2-1	many	TRBD2
CAISEQQGRDYLAKNIQYF	TGTGCCATCAGTGAGCAGCAGGGCAGGGATTACCTAGCCAAAAACATTCAGTACTTC	TRBV10-3	TRBJ2-4	NA	NA
CASSFMGNTEAFF	TGTGCCAGCAGTTTCATGGGCAACACTGAAGCTTTCTTT	TRBV7-9	TRBJ1-1	NA	NA
CASSEIGTEDTNYGYTF	TGCGCCAGCAGTGAGATTGGAACGGAGGACACTAACTATGGCTACACCTTC	TRBV10-2	TRBJ1-2	NA	NA
CASSGHGQGAPSTEAFF	TGCGCCAGCAGTGGCCATGGACAGGGGGCGCCCAGCACTGAAGCTTTCTTT	TRBV10-1	TRBJ1-1	once	TRBD1
CASMGEKRGSPLHF	TGCGCCAGCATGGGCGAAAAAAGGGGGTCACCCCTCCACTTT	TRBV10-2	TRBJ1-6	NA	NA
CSARTDEKLFF	TGCAGTGCTAGGACAGATGAAAAACTGTTTTTT	TRBV20-1	TRBJ1-4	many	NA
CASSQSPTSGVITYEQYF	TGCGCCAGCAGCCAAAGCCCCACTAGCGGGGTAATTACCTACGAGCAGTACTTC	TRBV4-1	TRBJ2-7	many	TRBD2
CSVPGDRSTDTQYF	TGCAGCGTCCCAGGCGACCGAAGCACAGATACGCAGTATTTT	TRBV29-1	TRBJ2-3	many	NA
CASSYSDSSNTGELFF	TGTGCCAGCAGTTACTCCGACAGTTCGAACACCGGGGAGCTGTTTTTT	TRBV6-5	TRBJ2-2	NA	NA
CSATVETQYF	TGCAGCGCAACAGTCGAGACCCAGTACTTC	TRBV29-1	TRBJ2-5	NA	NA
CASSRGGQDNQPQHF	TGTGCCAGTAGTAGAGGGGGACAAGACAATCAGCCCCAGCATTTT	TRBV19	TRBJ1-5	once	NA
CASSLRRGGHGYTF	TGTGCCAGCAGTTTAAGGCGAGGAGGGCATGGCTACACCTTC	TRBV2	TRBJ1-2	NA	NA
CASSVGLAGVETQYF	TGTGCCAGCAGCGTCGGACTAGCGGGAGTAGAGACCCAGTACTTC	TRBV5-6	TRBJ2-5	many	TRBD2
CASSRQYNEQFF	TGTGCCAGTAGTAGACAGTACAATGAGCAGTTCTTC	TRBV19	TRBJ2-1	few	NA
CSATNMETGNTEAFF	TGCAGTGCTACGAACATGGAAACGGGGAACACTGAAGCTTTCTTT	TRBV20-1	TRBJ1-1	NA	NA
CSARVGGTTAYEQYF	TGCAGTGCTAGAGTAGGGGGGACTACCGCTTACGAGCAGTACTTC	TRBV20-1	TRBJ2-7	NA	NA
CASSDRGQGIWPQHF	TGTGCCAGCAGTGACCGGGGACAAGGCATTTGGCCCCAGCATTTT	TRBV2	TRBJ1-5	NA	NA